This T cell receptor (beta chain) was retrieved from a study of blood T cells in healthy people across ages. Study background: Capturing about one barcoded beta molecule per two T cells was achieved by template switching.

This clonotype was observed a handful of times. Then a second PCR, running roughly 7 to 11 cycles, was carried out with a sample-barcoded 5' primer and a J-beta primer mix. TCRdb reprocessed the 5' RACE reads via MiXCR and lists one record per CDR3 protein. This sample has approximately 490,000 distinct CDR3 sequences, with approximately 25% found just once. Trimming stripped 3 bases from V and 4 bases from J, with 18 bases between. The length of the CDR3 is 15 residues. CDR1 and CDR2 from the germline V gene are DFQATT and SNEGSKA (reference sequence). The sample was also reused in another study, on T cells of mothers and their children.

Sequencing was performed on blood. The rearrangement links TRBV20-1 to TRBJ2-5, with TRBD1 as a possible D gene (6 bases). The sequence was obtained from a boy aged 5-17 years in good health. CDR3 DNA: TGCAGTGCTAGCGCCTTCGGGAACAGGGCAGAGACCCAGTACTTC. It yields the protein CSASAFGNRAETQYF.